The text below deals with one TCR beta chain. Its antigen is not identified. Vbeta (60) and Jbeta (13) primers were used in the PCR. Original data processing: Later, an analysis found 65 million to 85 million unique TCR beta chains, and 8.5 million to 14 million of these were shared. Libraries were prepared by immunoSEQ multiplex PCR; TCRdb keeps only in-frame clonotypes and omits some of them. V, J and clone size were drawn from that table, and D and trimming were deduced from the DNA. The table lists about 150,000 clones, more than 75% of them singletons. The sample comes from a study of cytomegalovirus exposure and HLA in healthy donors. Across the whole study: Among the 350 to 500 donors who were genotyped, approximately 76% fell in the genetic ancestry cluster that is associated with self-reported Caucasian donors.

Notes on the study in general: The likely origin of a cluster of highly shared sequence variants was a sequencing artifact. When a later analysis was performed, an Asian-associated ancestry cluster reportedly had fewer N-insertions than the approximately 690-donor mean.

The CDR3 length is 13 residues. J lost 7 bases, V lost 9 bases, and 8 bases had no gene match. CDR1 and CDR2 from the germline V gene are SGHNT and YYREEE (reference sequence). The TCR sequence derives from a man aged 30 to 39 in good health and CMV-seropositive. The gene calls are TRBV5-4 and TRBJ2-7; 12 bases align to TRBD2. The sequenced sample was PBMCs. CDR3: CAITTSGSNEQYF. The CDR3 DNA reads as TGTGCCATTACGACTAGCGGGAGCAATGAGCAGTACTTC.